The 10 T cell receptor beta chains below come from one sample, sequenced in a study of identical twins. TCRdb used MiXCR to reprocess the 5' RACE reads, holding one entry per CDR3 protein. The sample lists about 470,000 distinct CDR3 sequences; approximately 25% were seen once. In addition, the sample was reused for a study of T cells expressing NK-cell markers.

Material for sequencing was CD4+ T cells sorted from blood. These receptors were collected from a woman aged 18-29 years in good health.

This clonotype was picked up one time. This chain joins TRBV25-1 and TRBJ2-1; no clear D gene. Trimming stripped 4 bases from V and 4 bases from J, with 8 bases between. The CDR3 runs 13 residues. In germline, CDR1 is MGHDK, CDR2 SYGVNS. This CDR3 is CASSAVEYNEQFF. The CDR3 nucleotides read TGTGCCAGCAGTGCAGTAGAATACAATGAGCAGTTCTTC.

This rearrangement joins TRBV7-9 to TRBJ1-1; the D gene is possibly TRBD1 (5 bases). V lost 11 bases to trimming and J lost 6 bases, with 25 bases between them. Germline V lookup: CDR1 SEHNR, CDR2 FQNEAQ (reference sequence). This CDR3 has 15 residues. CDR3 protein: CAGNPRGGLIAEAFF. CDR3 DNA sequence: TGTGCCGGCAACCCTAGGGGCGGGTTAATCGCTGAAGCTTTCTTT.

The table lists this clonotype with a few counts. The V gene is TRBV10-3, the J gene TRBJ1-4; D may be TRBD1 (5 bases). Germline V CDR1 and CDR2: ENHRY, SYGVKD. This CDR3 region has 12 residues. Trimming pared 9 bases from V and 8 bases from J, leaving 13 bases between. The DNA of the CDR3 is TGTGCCATTCGAGGGGCGCAGGAAAAACTGTTTTTT. Residues: CAIRGAQEKLFF.

The chain uses TRBV11-3 and TRBJ2-1; the match to TRBD1 covers 7 bases. With 6 bases clipped from V and 6 bases from J, the junction kept 11 bases outside the gene matches. CDR3 size: 15 residues. The germline gives CDR1 SGHNT, CDR2 YENEEA. This CDR3 reads CASRERQGRTNEQFF. CDR3 nucleotides: TGTGCCAGCAGGGAGAGACAGGGTAGGACCAATGAGCAGTTCTTC. Filled out from reference TRBV11-3 and TRBJ2-1, the complete variable domain reads EAGVVQSPRYKIIEKKQPVAFWCNPISGHNTLYWYLQNLGQGPELLIRYENEEAVDDSQLPKDRFSAERLKGVDSTLKIQPAELGDSAVYLCASRERQGRTNEQFFGPGTRLTVL.

The CDR3 region has the DNA TGTGCCAGCAGCCCGAGGGGCCCCGTGGGGAACATTCAGTACTTC. Its translation: CASSPRGPVGNIQYF. The chain employs TRBV7-3 and TRBJ2-4; the D gene could be TRBD1 or TRBD2 (5 bases each). The V and J ends lost 5 bases and 7 bases respectively, with 18 bases between them. The V gene's germline CDR1 is SGHTA and CDR2 FQGTGA. The CDR3 consists of 15 residues.

This clonotype showed up just a few times. The chain is built from TRBV20-1 and TRBJ2-7, with D perhaps given as TRBD1 or TRBD2 (6 bases each). Germline lookup yields CDR1 DFQATT and CDR2 SNEGSKA (reference sequence). This CDR3 has 13 residues. The V end lost 4 bases, the J end lost 7 bases, and 17 bases lay between the germline ends. The CDR3 nucleotides are TGCAGTGCTACCCTAGCGACGAGGGGGGAGCAGTACTTC. Its protein product is CSATLATRGEQYF.

The chain has TRBV5-6 and TRBJ1-5, with D possibly TRBD1 on 5 matching bases. V gave up 4 bases and J gave up 2 bases, with 13 bases separating them. Looked up from germline, CDR1 is SGHDT and CDR2 is YYEEEE. The CDR3 extends over 15 amino acids. CDR3 residues: CASSPQGGGNQPQHF. CDR3 DNA sequence: TGTGCCAGCAGCCCCCAGGGAGGGGGCAATCAGCCCCAGCATTTT.

This clonotype occurred a few times. This chain links TRBV28 with TRBJ1-2, with a tentative D call TRBD1 (5 bases). With 7 bases removed from V and 4 bases from J, the gap between germline ends came to 13 bases. This CDR3 has 13 residues. Germline lookup yields CDR1 MDHEN and CDR2 SYDVKM. CDR3 bases: TGTGCCAGCACCCAGAGGGGCGCCTATGGCTACACCTTC. Its protein is CASTQRGAYGYTF.

In its sample, this clonotype was seen a few times. V is TRBV5-1 and J is TRBJ1-1; maybe TRBD1 (5 bases). Trimming shortened V by 4 bases and J by 5 bases, and 15 bases separated the two germline ends. This CDR3 has 14 amino acids. Germline V gene data show CDR1 as SGHRS and CDR2 as YFSETQ. CDR3 residues: CASSGDPAGTEAFF. CDR3 bases: TGCGCCAGCAGCGGGGACCCTGCTGGGACTGAAGCTTTCTTT.

This clonotype was observed a handful of times. The V and J genes are TRBV6-5 and TRBJ2-7; TRBD1 might be the D (6 bases). Germline V gene lookup returns CDR1 MNHEY and CDR2 SVGAGI. Trimming pared 2 bases from V and 3 bases from J, leaving 11 bases between. The CDR3 consists of 14 residues. CDR3 protein: CASSYGPGDYEQYF. The CDR3 DNA follows: TGTGCCAGCAGTTACGGGCCAGGGGACTACGAGCAGTACTTC.